This T cell receptor beta chain was found in a study of cytotoxic CD8 clonotypes in ibrutinib-treated CLL. Generated by immunoSEQ multiplex PCR, the TCRdb table keeps only in-frame clones and is missing some. This sample has over 30,000 clones; around 63% occur once, and the top ten carry 6% to 8%. There are 20 residues in the CDR3. Germline CDR1 SGHRS, CDR2 YFSETQ. Between the trimmed V and J ends, which lost 0 bases and 0 bases, there was a span of 19 bases. Sample: PBMCs, taken at disease progression, from a patient treated with ibrutinib. V usage is TRBV5-1 and J usage is TRBJ1-6; no clear D. This receptor was obtained from a human donor with chronic lymphocytic leukemia. The CDR3 DNA reads as TGCGCCAGCAGCTTGGTAGAGATCGGAAGGGTAACCTCCTATAATTCACCCCTCCACTTT. It encodes CASSLVEIGRVTSYNSPLHF.